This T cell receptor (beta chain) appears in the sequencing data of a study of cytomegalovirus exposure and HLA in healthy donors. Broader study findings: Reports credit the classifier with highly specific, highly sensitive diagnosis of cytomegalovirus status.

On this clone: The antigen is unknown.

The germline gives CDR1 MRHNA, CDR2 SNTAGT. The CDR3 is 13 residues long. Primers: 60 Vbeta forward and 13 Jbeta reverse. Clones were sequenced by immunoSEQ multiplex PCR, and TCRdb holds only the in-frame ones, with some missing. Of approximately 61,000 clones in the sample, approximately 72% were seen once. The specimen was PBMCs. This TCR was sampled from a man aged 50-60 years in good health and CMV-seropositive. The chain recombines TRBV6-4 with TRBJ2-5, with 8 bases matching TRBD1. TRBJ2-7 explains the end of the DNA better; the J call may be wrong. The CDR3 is CASSTQGDYEQYF. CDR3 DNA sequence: TGTGCCAGCAGTACACAGGGGGACTACGAGCAGTACTTC.